This entry lists 27 T cell receptor beta chains sequenced from one sample in a study of patients and donors after allogeneic stem cell transplantation. Each CDR3 protein gets one entry after TCRdb re-called the RT-PCR reads with MiXCR. The repertoire consists of 150,000 to 200,000 distinct CDR3 sequences, with over 25% occurring once and the leading ten covering around 3.2%. The specimen sequenced was blood, either unsorted or a sorted T cell fraction (not recorded which). Source of these receptors: a human donor who was either an allogeneic HSCT recipient or a stem cell or donor lymphocyte infusion donor (not recorded which). It is not recorded whose cells these are; they may come from a transplant donor.

The chain uses TRBV7-2 and TRBJ1-6; D remains ambiguous. Germline CDR1 SGHTA, CDR2 FQGNSA. This CDR3 has 14 amino acids. V shed 10 bases and J shed 9 bases, with 19 bases lying between them. Here the CDR3 reads CATGSRRNFSPLHF. CDR3 bases: TGTGCCACCGGGAGCCGGCGAAATTTTTCACCCCTCCACTTT.

This clonotype was counted a few times. V gene TRBV7-9 combines with J gene TRBJ2-2, with 10 bases fitting TRBD2. The V gene end was trimmed by 5 bases and the J gene end by 7 bases; junction bases not matched to a gene: 7. The CDR3 length is 15 residues. Germline assignment: CDR1 SEHNR and CDR2 FQNEAQ (reference sequence). CDR3 DNA: TGTGCCAGCAGCACCCTAGCGGGAGTGAGCGGGGAGCTGTTTTTT. Residues: CASSTLAGVSGELFF.

This clonotype was counted between two and nine times. V usage is TRBV28 and J usage is TRBJ2-7; D remains ambiguous. Germline V lookup: CDR1 MDHEN, CDR2 SYDVKM. The CDR3 runs 11 residues. V lost 5 bases and J lost 2, with 4 bases in between. In DNA form, the CDR3 reads TGTGCCAGCAGTCCCCCCTACGAGCAGTACTTC. It specifies CASSPPYEQYF.

This clonotype was seen repeatedly, ten times or more. The chain is built from TRBV4-2 and TRBJ1-5; D is undetermined. Germline CDR1 LGHNA, CDR2 YNFKEQ. V lost 4 bases and J 1 base, leaving 11 bases between the germline ends. CDR3 length: 15 amino acids. The CDR3 reads CASSLQLESNQPQHF. In DNA form, the CDR3 reads TGTGCCAGCAGCCTCCAACTGGAGAGCAATCAGCCCCAGCATTTT.

V gene TRBV28 combines with J gene TRBJ2-2, with TRBD1 matching 8 bases. CDR3 length: 16 amino acids. The V segment lost 3 bases and the J segment 1 base; nucleotides outside the gene matches: 4. Germline CDR1 is MDHEN and CDR2 is SYDVKM. The CDR3 sequence: CASSFSGQGNTGELFF. CDR3 nucleotides: TGTGCCAGCAGTTTCTCCGGACAGGGGAACACCGGGGAGCTGTTTTTT.

This clonotype appeared a few times. The chain recombines TRBV21-1 with TRBJ2-5; TRBD1, the D gene given by the table, was not confirmed from the DNA. TRBV21-1 is flagged as a pseudogene. The CDR3 has 15 amino acids. CDR3 protein: CASNLNSPREETQYF. The CDR3 bases are TGTGCCAGCAACCTAAACAGCCCCCGGGAAGAGACCCAGTACTTC.

V gene TRBV7-9 combines with J gene TRBJ1-4; D call uncertain. Trimming removed 5 bases at V and 5 bases at J, with 21 bases between. The CDR3 length is 17 residues. Germline V gene sequence: CDR1 SEHNR, CDR2 FQNEAQ (reference sequence). The chain's CDR3 is CASSPPPGWGRNEKLFF. CDR3 coding DNA: TGTGCCAGCAGCCCCCCCCCTGGGTGGGGTCGCAATGAAAAACTGTTTTTT.

The chain combines TRBV27 with TRBJ1-1; no clear D gene. V gave up 7 bases and J gave up 1 base, with 4 bases separating them. Germline assignment: CDR1 MNHEY and CDR2 SMNVEV (reference sequence). CDR3 length: 11 amino acids. The CDR3 region has the DNA TGTGCCAGCAACGGGAACACTGAAGCTTTCTTT. It codes for CASNGNTEAFF.

V usage is TRBV4-1 and J usage is TRBJ2-5, with 7 nucleotides matching TRBD1. The junction had 11 bases not matched to a gene; V was cut back by 5 bases and J by 5 bases. CDR3 length: 15 residues. Germline V lookup: CDR1 MGHRA, CDR2 YSYEKL. CDR3 nucleotide sequence: TGCGCCAGCAGCATATGGACAGGCCAAATGGAGACCCAGTACTTC. Its protein product is CASSIWTGQMETQYF.

This clonotype was seen only a few times. This chain links TRBV2 with TRBJ1-1, with unresolved D. V gave up 8 bases and J gave up 11 bases, with 18 bases separating them. The CDR3 is 12 residues long. Germline CDR1 reads SNHLY; CDR2 reads FYNNEI. CDR3 sequence: CASAGPPLGAFF. The CDR3 DNA reads as TGTGCCAGCGCCGGACCCCCACTCGGGGCTTTCTTT.

This clonotype came up a few times. V usage is TRBV18 and J usage is TRBJ1-5; D not resolved. V was cut by 2 bases and J by 5 bases, with 7 bases left in between. CDR1 KGHSH and CDR2 LQKENI come from the germline V gene. The CDR3 has 13 residues. CDR3 residues: CASSPTRDQPQHF. The CDR3 bases are TGTGCCAGCTCACCAACGAGGGATCAGCCCCAGCATTTT.

This chain links TRBV29-1 with TRBJ2-7, with D tentatively TRBD1 (6 bases). The CDR3 sequence is 13 residues long. The V end lost 5 bases, the J end lost 5 bases, and 16 bases lay between the germline ends. Germline lookup yields CDR1 SQVTM and CDR2 ANQGSEA. The CDR3 is CSVKSGARNEQYF. In DNA form, the CDR3 reads TGCAGCGTTAAATCAGGGGCGAGAAACGAGCAGTACTTC.

The V call is TRBV5-1, the J call TRBJ2-2, with 13 nucleotides matching TRBD2. Germline CDR1 is SGHRS and CDR2 is YFSETQ. CDR3 length: 17 amino acids. Losses at the gene ends were 0 bases for V and 5 bases for J; bases not matched to a gene: 4. CDR3 coding DNA: TGCGCCAGCAGCTTGGTGTGGACTAGCGGGAGTACCGGGGAGCTGTTTTTT. It codes for CASSLVWTSGSTGELFF.

Details on this clonotype: A read error is possible here, since a much larger clone lies one base away. The conserved phenylalanine or tryptophan normally closing the CDR3 is absent here, so this likely arose from a read error. The chain employs TRBV12-3 or TRBV12-4 and TRBJ1-5; 8 bases are shared with TRBD1. V was pared by 1 base and J by 2 bases, with 4 bases of the junction left unmatched. The CDR3 loop spans 16 amino acids. CDR3 amino acids: CASSLGTGLGNQPQHL. The CDR3 coding sequence is TGTGCCAGCAGTTTAGGGACAGGGTTAGGCAATCAGCCCCAGCATTTG.

The rearrangement links TRBV12-3 or TRBV12-4 to TRBJ1-4; no clear D. V shed 1 base and J shed 3 bases, with 6 bases lying between them. The CDR3 is made up of 14 amino acids. The CDR3 is CASSLGGSNEKLFF. In nucleotides, the CDR3 is TGTGCCAGCAGTTTAGGGGGTTCTAATGAAAAACTGTTTTTT.

This chain joins TRBV5-6 and TRBJ2-7; D may be TRBD1 (6 bases). Per germline, CDR1 SGHDT and CDR2 YYEEEE. CDR3 length: 14 amino acids. Trimming removed 5 bases from V and 0 bases from J, with 12 bases in between. In DNA, the CDR3 is TGTGCCAGCAGTACGGACAGCTTCTCCTACGAGCAGTACTTC. Its protein is CASSTDSFSYEQYF.

This clonotype was found a few times. The chain carries TRBV4-2 and TRBJ2-6; 9 nucleotides match TRBD2. The CDR3 extends over 19 amino acids. Trimming at V came to 4 bases and at J to 0 bases, leaving 10 bases not matched to a gene. Germline CDR1 LGHNA, CDR2 YNFKEQ. The DNA for the CDR3 is TGTGCCAGCAGCCCCTTTGGACTAGCGCTAGTCTCTGGGGCCAACGTCCTGACTTTC. Translated: CASSPFGLALVSGANVLTF.

The V gene is TRBV20-1, the J gene TRBJ2-7; the match to TRBD1 covers 7 bases. The CDR3 totals 15 residues. CDR1 DFQATT and CDR2 SNEGSKA come from the germline V gene (reference sequence). V was pared by 5 bases and J by 4 bases, with 14 bases of the junction left unmatched. CDR3 loop: CSAPDPTTGIYEQYF. Here the CDR3 DNA reads TGCAGTGCTCCGGATCCGACGACAGGGATTTACGAGCAGTACTTC.

The DNA for the CDR3 is TGTGCCAGCAGCCCTGAGCAGCAAGCGGGAACGACCTTGAACACCGGGGAGCTGTTTTTT. It encodes CASSPEQQAGTTLNTGELFF. The chain couples TRBV11-2 to TRBJ2-2; 7 bases map to TRBD2. Per the germline V gene, CDR1 is SGHAT and CDR2 is FQNNGV. This CDR3 region has 20 residues. The V gene end was trimmed by 5 bases and the J gene end by 1 base; junction bases not matched to a gene: 19.

V usage is TRBV27 and J usage is TRBJ2-6; D call uncertain. Trimming removed 6 bases at V and 1 base at J, with 10 bases between. The CDR3 has 15 amino acids. Germline V gene lookup returns CDR1 MNHEY and CDR2 SMNVEV (reference sequence). The CDR3 here is CASSPTASGANVLTF. DNA for the CDR3: TGTGCCAGCAGCCCCACAGCTTCTGGGGCCAACGTCCTGACTTTC.

This clonotype was recorded a few times. V is TRBV10-2 and J is TRBJ1-5; the match to TRBD1 covers 8 bases. Looked up from germline, CDR1 is WSHSY and CDR2 is SAAADI. The CDR3 covers 14 residues. The J segment lost 5 bases and the V segment lost 6 bases, leaving 6 bases of the junction unmatched. The CDR3 loop reads CASSRGQDYQPQHF. The DNA of the CDR3 is TGCGCCAGCAGCCGGGGACAGGACTATCAGCCCCAGCATTTT.

V is TRBV29-1 and J is TRBJ2-3; D might be TRBD2 (5 bases). This CDR3 comprises 14 residues. Germline V lookup: CDR1 SQVTM, CDR2 ANQGSEA. The V end lost 3 bases, the J end lost 2 bases, and 12 bases lay between the germline ends. This chain's CDR3 is CSVDSVLSTDTQYF. The DNA of the CDR3 is TGCAGCGTTGATAGCGTTCTCTCCACAGATACGCAGTATTTT.

The CDR3 DNA reads as TGTGCCAGCAGTGAATTGTCCGAAACTGGCTACACCTTC. This codes for CASSELSETGYTF. V and J are TRBV2 and TRBJ1-2; D remains ambiguous. This CDR3 contains 13 residues. With 2 bases removed from V and 7 bases from J, the gap between germline ends came to 11 bases. Germline assignment: CDR1 SNHLY and CDR2 FYNNEI.

This chain links TRBV15 with TRBJ2-7; a weak D match, TRBD2 (7 bases). Germline V lookup: CDR1 LNHNV, CDR2 YYDKDF (reference sequence). The V end lost 3 bases, the J end lost 4 bases, and 16 bases lay between the germline ends. The CDR3 consists of 15 residues. CDR3 amino acids: CATSSPWGGQYEQYF. DNA for the CDR3: TGTGCCACCAGCAGCCCCTGGGGGGGGCAATACGAGCAGTACTTC. The variable domain in full, completed from reference TRBV15 and TRBJ2-7, reads DAMVIQNPRYQVTQFGKPVTLSCSQTLNHNVMYWYQQKSSQAPKLLFHYYDKDFNNEADTPDNFQSRRPNTSFCFLDIRSPGLGDTAMYLCATSSPWGGQYEQYFGPGTRLTVT.

The rearrangement links TRBV7-9 to TRBJ1-4; TRBD1 matches at 7 bases. The V gene end was trimmed by 3 bases and the J gene end by 15 bases; junction bases not matched to a gene: 7. There are 12 residues in the CDR3. The V gene's germline CDR1 is SEHNR and CDR2 FQNEAQ (reference sequence). This chain's CDR3 is CASSFKGQSLFF. The CDR3 DNA follows: TGTGCCAGCAGCTTCAAGGGACAGTCCTTGTTTTTT.

V usage is TRBV20-1 and J usage is TRBJ2-1; TRBD2 agrees at 8 bases. Germline V gene sequence: CDR1 DFQATT, CDR2 SNEGSKA (reference sequence). V shed 0 bases, J shed 10 bases, and the junction held 11 bases outside the gene matches. The CDR3 has 15 amino acids. The CDR3 bases are TGCAGTGCTAGAGAGGGACTAACGGGAGGGCCGGAGCAGTTCTTC. Protein sequence: CSAREGLTGGPEQFF.

This clonotype was seen more than once but under ten times. The V gene is TRBV6-5, the J gene TRBJ2-7; TRBD2 matches at 7 bases. Germline lookup yields CDR1 MNHEY and CDR2 SVGAGI. The V and J ends lost 2 bases and 0 bases, in that order; junction bases with no gene match: 4. This CDR3 comprises 15 residues. The chain's CDR3 is CASSYREGPSYEQYF. CDR3 sequence (DNA): TGTGCCAGCAGTTACAGGGAGGGACCCTCCTACGAGCAGTACTTC.